Included here is one TCR beta chain sequence, with context. Its cognate antigen is unknown. This record comes from a study of shared clonotypes between healthy human individuals. Broader study findings: The naive CD4 repertoires of a handful of donors were compared, and around 5.1% of clonotypes were shared. Larger estimated richness was generally recorded for naive subsets relative to memory subsets.

Trimming left V 1 base short and J 5 bases short, with 12 bases between. CDR1 is MGHRA and CDR2 is YSYEKL in the germline V gene. The CDR3 is 15 residues long. How the authors handled the data: Junction-only sequences without quality scores came from ImmunoSEQ, so filtering differed. The repertoire was sequenced with immunoSEQ multiplex PCR; TCRdb's copy has only in-frame clones and lacks some. Clonal size and the V and J genes are those of that table, whereas D and trimming came from the DNA. In the table there are 780,000 or so clones, roughly 72% of which are singletons. The specimen sequenced was memory CD4+ T cells sorted from blood. Subset specified: CD45RA-negative fraction. V gene TRBV4-1 combines with J gene TRBJ1-5, with D hard to call. The source of this sequence is a woman in her 30s in good health. For the CDR3, the DNA is TGCGCCAGCAGCCAAGTAGTTACGGCCGATCAGCCCCAGCATTTT. Translation: CASSQVVTADQPQHF.